The next 22 T cell receptor beta chains were all read from a single sample in a study of PD-1 blockade in mismatch repair-deficient tumors. Only in-frame clones appear in the TCRdb table, and some are missing; sequencing was by immunoSEQ multiplex PCR. This table has fewer than 20,000 clones, roughly four fifths appearing once. The sequenced sample was PBMCs, obtained 4 weeks after starting pembrolizumab. The receptors were gathered from an adult with mismatch repair-deficient cancer.

This chain joins TRBV19 and TRBJ2-2, with TRBD1 identical over 9 bases. Germline CDR1 reads LNHDA; CDR2 reads SQIVND (reference sequence). CDR3 length: 16 amino acids. The J segment lost 6 bases and the V segment lost 2 bases, leaving 7 bases of the junction unmatched. The CDR3 loop reads CASSILGQGFSGELFF. In DNA form, the CDR3 reads TGTGCCAGTAGTATACTGGGACAGGGATTCTCCGGGGAGCTGTTTTTT.

This chain connects TRBV5-1 to TRBJ2-7; 10 nucleotides align to TRBD2. The CDR3 sequence is 15 residues long. CDR1 is SGHRS and CDR2 is YFSETQ in the germline V gene. Unmatched junction bases numbered 6, after V lost 5 bases and J lost 1 base. DNA for the CDR3: TGCGCCAGCAGACGACTAGCGGGTGAATCCTACGAGCAGTACTTC. Amino acid sequence: CASRRLAGESYEQYF. Together with reference TRBV5-1 and TRBJ2-7, the CDR3 gives the full variable domain: KAGVTQTPRYLIKTRGQQVTLSCSPISGHRSVSWYQQTPGQGLQFLFEYFSETQRNKGNFPGRFSGRQFSNSRSEMNVSTLELGDSALYLCASRRLAGESYEQYFGPGTRLTVT.

The chain has TRBV5-3 and TRBJ2-2; a possible D gene is TRBD1 (5 bases). TRBV5-3 is flagged as an ORF with uncertain function. The germline V and J ends were trimmed by 0 bases and 6 bases, with 12 bases remaining between them. The CDR3 extends over 15 amino acids. The CDR3 DNA follows: TGTGCCAGAAGCTTGGGGCAGGGAAAGGCCGGGGAGCTGTTTTTT. Translated: CARSLGQGKAGELFF.

The chain uses TRBV5-1 and TRBJ2-7; a possible D gene is TRBD1 (6 bases). V was trimmed by 1 base and J by 6 bases, leaving 17 bases between them. Germline CDR1 reads SGHRS; CDR2 reads YFSETQ. There are 15 residues in the CDR3. CDR3 nucleotide sequence: TGCGCCAGCAGCTTGCGAGGACAGCCTTCTAGCGAGCAGTACTTC. It codes for CASSLRGQPSSEQYF.

V gene TRBV29-1 combines with J gene TRBJ2-5; TRBD1 aligns across 9 bases. The CDR3 sequence is 12 residues long. CDR1 and CDR2 (germline): SQVTM, ANQGSEA. Trimming took 6 bases from V and 5 from J; bases not matched to a gene: 4. For the CDR3, the DNA is TGCAGCGTGGCCGGGACAGGGGAGACCCAGTACTTC. Protein: CSVAGTGETQYF.

The V call is TRBV5-8, the J call TRBJ2-5; 7 nucleotides line up with TRBD1. CDR1 SGHTS and CDR2 YDEGEE come from the germline V gene. This CDR3 is built from 15 residues. J lost 5 bases, V lost 3 bases, and 10 bases had no gene match. CDR3 coding DNA: TGTGCCAGCAGCTCGATACAGGGGTCGGGGGAGACCCAGTACTTC. Translated, it gives CASSSIQGSGETQYF.

The chain couples TRBV4-2 to TRBJ2-7; 7 nucleotides line up with TRBD2. From germline, CDR1 is LGHNA and CDR2 YNFKEQ. There are 18 residues in the CDR3. The V segment lost 0 bases and the J segment 2 bases; nucleotides outside the gene matches: 13. The chain's CDR3 is CASSQDDSGFNPPYEQYF. CDR3 in DNA: TGTGCCAGCAGCCAAGATGATAGCGGGTTCAATCCTCCCTACGAGCAGTACTTC.

The chain carries TRBV7-3 and TRBJ2-1, with D possibly TRBD1 on 6 matching bases. Germline loops: CDR1 SGHTA, CDR2 FQGTGA. The V end was cut by 1 base, the J end by 5 bases, with 15 bases between. CDR3 length: 16 residues. CDR3 region: CASSLKGHLGNNEQFF. DNA for the CDR3: TGTGCCAGCAGCTTAAAGGGACACTTAGGAAACAATGAGCAGTTCTTC.

This chain's CDR3 is CASDSGATSTDTQYF. The DNA for the CDR3 is TGTGCCAGCGATAGCGGGGCGACTAGCACAGATACGCAGTATTTT. V gene TRBV7-3 combines with J gene TRBJ2-3, with 8 nucleotides matching TRBD2. Germline CDR1 and CDR2: SGHTA and FQGTGA. J was trimmed by 0 bases and V by 8 bases; bases with no gene match: 7. The CDR3 runs 15 residues.

This sequence joins TRBV7-2 and TRBJ2-2; maybe TRBD2 (5 bases). CDR3 size: 14 residues. V was cut by 1 base and J by 6 bases, with 9 bases left in between. Germline V gene lookup returns CDR1 SGHTA and CDR2 FQGNSA. CDR3 region: CASSLDFGAGELFF. The DNA of the CDR3 is TGTGCCAGCAGCTTAGACTTCGGGGCCGGGGAGCTGTTTTTT. Filled out from reference TRBV7-2 and TRBJ2-2, the complete variable domain reads GAGVSQSPSNKVTEKGKDVELRCDPISGHTALYWYRQSLGQGLEFLIYFQGNSAPDKSGLPSDRFSAERTGGSVSTLTIQRTQQEDSAVYLCASSLDFGAGELFFGEGSRLTVL.

This chain uses TRBV4-1 with TRBJ1-2, with a tentative D call TRBD1 (5 bases). The CDR3 has 14 amino acids. Trimming stripped 4 bases from V and 3 bases from J, with 12 bases between. Per germline, CDR1 MGHRA and CDR2 YSYEKL. Here the CDR3 reads CASSRPDTHYGYTF. The CDR3 bases are TGCGCCAGCAGCCGGCCGGACACCCACTATGGCTACACCTTC.

The V gene is TRBV5-1, the J gene TRBJ2-5, with 14 bases matching TRBD2. Germline CDR1 SGHRS, CDR2 YFSETQ. The CDR3 extends over 16 amino acids. The trim removed 4 bases at V and 5 bases at J, leaving 7 bases unmatched. CDR3 sequence reads: CASSGTSGSPGETQYF. The CDR3 region has the DNA TGCGCCAGCAGCGGGACTAGCGGGAGCCCTGGGGAGACCCAGTACTTC.

The chain links TRBV5-6 to TRBJ2-1; 11 nucleotides line up with TRBD2. The germline V gene has CDR1 SGHDT and CDR2 YYEEEE. V lost 6 bases, J lost 4 bases, and 6 bases stayed unmatched. The CDR3 loop spans 15 amino acids. The CDR3 DNA reads TGTGCCAGCATCACTAGCGGGAGCCATTACAATGAGCAGTTCTTC. Amino acids: CASITSGSHYNEQFF.

The chain couples TRBV7-2 to TRBJ2-1; D may be TRBD1 (6 bases). The CDR3 consists of 12 residues. Germline V gene lookup returns CDR1 SGHTA and CDR2 FQGNSA. Trimming took off 7 bases at V and 8 bases at J, with 12 bases between the two ends. In DNA, the CDR3 is TGTGCCAGCACCGTTGCAGGGGATGAGCAGTTCTTC. Translation: CASTVAGDEQFF.

V and J are TRBV9 and TRBJ1-2, with D unclear. Trimming removed 0 bases from V and 8 bases from J, with 20 bases in between. Per germline, CDR1 SGDLS and CDR2 YYNGEE. This CDR3 has 16 residues. This CDR3 reads CASSVVPRGPAGGYTF. In DNA form, the CDR3 reads TGTGCCAGCAGCGTAGTACCCCGAGGGCCTGCCGGCGGCTACACCTTC.

The genes are TRBV15 and TRBJ2-5, with 8 positions matching TRBD2. The last part of the DNA fits TRBJ2-7 better; the J call may be wrong. This CDR3 has 15 amino acids. Germline V gene lookup returns CDR1 LNHNV and CDR2 YYDKDF (reference sequence). CDR3 nucleotide sequence: TGTGCCACCAGCAGAGCTGGTAGCGGGAACTACGAGCAGTACTTC. It specifies CATSRAGSGNYEQYF.

V gene TRBV6-5 combines with J gene TRBJ2-5, with 7 bases that match TRBD2. The germline gives CDR1 MNHEY, CDR2 SVGAGI. V shed 4 bases and J 1 base; nucleotides not matched to a gene: 6. The CDR3 consists of 15 residues. The CDR3 spells CASSLTTSPQETQYF. The CDR3 DNA follows: TGTGCCAGCAGTTTGACGACTAGCCCCCAAGAGACCCAGTACTTC.

The sample holds a few counts of this clone. The chain joins TRBV6-4 to TRBJ2-2, with 10 positions matching TRBD1. This CDR3 comprises 13 residues. J was trimmed by 3 bases and V by 8 bases; bases with no gene match: 0. Germline lookup yields CDR1 MRHNA and CDR2 SNTAGT. This CDR3 reads CASGTGDTGELFF. The CDR3 DNA sequence: TGTGCCAGCGGGACAGGGGACACCGGGGAGCTGTTTTTT.

The chain employs TRBV4-1 and TRBJ2-1, with 8 bases aligning to TRBD2. From germline, CDR1 is MGHRA and CDR2 YSYEKL. Trimming cost V 0 bases and J 14 bases; bases outside gene matches: 6. CDR3 length: 13 amino acids. CDR3 sequence (DNA): TGCGCCAGCAGCCAAGAACTAGCGGCTCGGGAGTTCTTC. This encodes CASSQELAAREFF.

The rearrangement joins TRBV7-8 to TRBJ2-3; D is perhaps TRBD2 (5 bases). The V and J ends lost 0 bases and 4 bases respectively, with 8 bases between them. Germline V lookup: CDR1 SGHVS, CDR2 FQNEAQ. The CDR3 totals 14 residues. The CDR3 DNA reads TGTGCCAGCAGCTTAGCGGGTAGCGCAGATACGCAGTATTTT. It yields the protein CASSLAGSADTQYF.

This chain links TRBV11-2 with TRBJ2-7; TRBD2 might be the D (6 bases). This CDR3 has 16 residues. Germline-derived CDR1 and CDR2 are SGHAT and FQNNGV. The V end lost 1 base, the J end lost 3 bases, and 16 bases lay between the germline ends. The DNA for the CDR3 is TGTGCCAGCAGCTTAGCGGCCACCGGGAGCCACTACGAGCAGTACTTC. This sequence encodes CASSLAATGSHYEQYF.

This chain connects TRBV18 to TRBJ1-3; D not resolved. The V gene's germline CDR1 is KGHSH and CDR2 LQKENI. The CDR3 covers 15 residues. Trimming removed 6 bases from V and 0 bases from J, with 12 bases in between. The CDR3 DNA is TGTGCCAGCTCCCCCGGGTCCTACTCTGGAAACACCATATATTTT. It encodes CASSPGSYSGNTIYF. The complete variable domain, with remaining parts taken from reference TRBV18 and TRBJ1-3, reads NAGVMQNPRHLVRRRGQEARLRCSPMKGHSHVYWYRQLPEEGLKFMVYLQKENIIDESGMPKERFSAEFPKEGPSILRIQQVVRGDSAAYFCASSPGSYSGNTIYFGEGSWLTVV.